This TCR beta chain was obtained from a study of blood T cell repertoires in COVID-19. On the study more broadly: Sites in the United States, Italy and Spain provided acute and convalescent COVID-19 samples. In each case, the material was cDNA or gDNA derived from T cells, B-cell-depleted T cells, or PBMCs.

Original methodology: Amplifying reference gene primers gave estimates of nucleated cell counts. Method: immunoSEQ multiplex PCR; TCRdb's copy keeps in-frame clones and lacks some. The V and J calls and the clone size are those of that table, but D and trimming were determined from the DNA. The profile shows some 78,000 clones, approximately 80% of them singletons. The CDR3 length is 14 residues. The V and J ends lost 0 bases and 4 bases respectively, with 7 bases between them. Germline loops: CDR1 SGHRS, CDR2 YFSETQ. V is TRBV5-1 and J is TRBJ2-2; D perhaps matches TRBD1 (5 bases). The specimen sequenced was peripheral blood. The sequence was collected from a man aged 60-69 years with active or convalescent COVID-19. The CDR3 region is CASSLGQSTGELFF. The CDR3 DNA reads as TGCGCCAGCAGCTTGGGACAGTCCACCGGGGAGCTGTTTTTT.